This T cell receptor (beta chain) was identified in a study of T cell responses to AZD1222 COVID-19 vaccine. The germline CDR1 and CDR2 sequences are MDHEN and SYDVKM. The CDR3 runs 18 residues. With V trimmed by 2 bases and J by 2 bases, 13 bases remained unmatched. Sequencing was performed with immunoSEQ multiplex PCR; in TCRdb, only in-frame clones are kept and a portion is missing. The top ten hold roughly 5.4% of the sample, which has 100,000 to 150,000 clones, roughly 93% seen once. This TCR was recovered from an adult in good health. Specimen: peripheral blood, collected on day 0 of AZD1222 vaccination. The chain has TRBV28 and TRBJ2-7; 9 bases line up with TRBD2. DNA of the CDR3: TGTGCCAGCAGTTTAGTGACAGGCATTAGCGGGAGAACCTACGAGCAGTACTTC. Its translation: CASSLVTGISGRTYEQYF.